The 10 T cell receptor beta chains reported below all come from one sample, sequenced in a study of CD8 T cells in ankylosing spondylitis (dated by TCRdb to about 2017). Overall study outcomes, separate from this receptor: Blood from ankylosing spondylitis patients appeared to be characterized by a TCR beta motif made up of eight highly homologous amino acid variants.

The library came from 5' RACE. Instrument used: Illumina HiSeq 2500. TCRdb reanalyzed the raw reads on its own, using fastp at Q25 for trimming and MiXCR for clone calling, and kept in-frame beta chains. Rows merge per CDR3 protein into single entries with the most common DNA and genes. This sample lists about 210,000 distinct CDR3 sequences; about 6.7% were detected once. 11% to 15% of the sample belongs to the ten largest clones. These receptors are not linked to any known antigen. The sequenced sample was blood, either unsorted or a sorted T cell fraction (not recorded which). Receptor source: a male donor with ankylosing spondylitis.

This clonotype has only a few counts. The chain uses TRBV4-3 and TRBJ1-2; unclear D gene. The length of the CDR3 is 14 residues. Trimming stripped 1 base from V and 4 bases from J, with 10 bases between. Germline CDR1 is LGHNA and CDR2 is YSLEER. The CDR3 sequence: CASSQGLRGYGYTF. As DNA, the CDR3 is TGCGCCAGCAGCCAAGGCCTAAGAGGCTATGGCTACACCTTC.

This clonotype was seen at least ten times. V usage is TRBV6-1 and J usage is TRBJ1-5; 7 bases line up with TRBD1. This CDR3 is built from 15 residues. V lost 8 bases, J lost 0 bases, and 7 bases stayed unmatched. CDR1 is MNHNS, CDR2 SASEGT, per germline. The CDR3 DNA reads as TGTGCCAGCCGGGGACAGAGTTATAGCAATCAGCCCCAGCATTTT. It yields the protein CASRGQSYSNQPQHF.

In its sample, this clonotype was seen a few times. The rearrangement joins TRBV24-1 to TRBJ2-1; D could derive from TRBD1 or TRBD2 (5 bases each). CDR1 and CDR2 (germline): KGHDR, SFDVKD. The CDR3 runs to 19 residues. V gave up 4 bases and J gave up 8 bases, with 29 bases separating them. This CDR3 is CATSEGTGTMRRPGYEQFF. CDR3 DNA: TGTGCCACCAGTGAGGGGACCGGGACCATGAGGCGTCCGGGATATGAGCAGTTCTTC.

This clonotype was seen many times. V gene TRBV24-1 combines with J gene TRBJ1-5; maybe TRBD1 (6 bases). V was pared by 9 bases and J by 6 bases, with 14 bases between. Germline CDR1 and CDR2: KGHDR and SFDVKD. The CDR3 sequence is 13 residues long. The DNA of the CDR3 is TGTGCCACCCAAGAGGGGGGCGGTCAGCCCCAGCATTTT. Translating it yields CATQEGGGQPQHF.

This clonotype was counted at least ten times. V is TRBV12-3 or TRBV12-4 and J is TRBJ2-3; D gene uncertain. V was pared by 2 bases and J by 4 bases, with 10 bases between. The length of the CDR3 is 14 residues. CDR3 protein: CASSLIGRSDTQYF. The DNA of the CDR3 is TGTGCCAGCAGTTTAATTGGCAGGTCAGATACGCAGTATTTT.

This clonotype has a count of ten or more. CDR3 in DNA: TGTGCCAGCTTTGACATCGCGGGAGGCGGTGAGCAGTTCTTC. Its translation: CASFDIAGGGEQFF. J is TRBJ2-1 and V is TRBV27; 8 bases are a match to TRBD2. V trimming: 8 bases; J trimming: 9 bases; junction bases outside the gene matches: 12. This CDR3 contains 14 residues. CDR1 is MNHEY and CDR2 is SMNVEV in the germline V gene (reference sequence).

This clonotype appeared many times. The CDR3 coding sequence is TGTGCCAGCAGAGATACTCTAGCGGGAGGGCAGGATGAGCAGTTCTTC. As protein: CASRDTLAGGQDEQFF. V gene TRBV25-1 combines with J gene TRBJ2-1, with 12 positions matching TRBD2. The junction had 11 bases not matched to a gene; V was cut back by 6 bases and J by 8 bases. CDR1 and CDR2 (germline): MGHDK, SYGVNS. CDR3 length equals 16 residues.

This clonotype was seen repeatedly, ten times or more. The genes are TRBV28 and TRBJ2-3, with D possibly being TRBD1 (6 bases). CDR1 MDHEN and CDR2 SYDVKM come from the germline V gene. The CDR3 is made up of 14 amino acids. Trimming took off 5 bases at V and 6 bases at J, with 15 bases between the two ends. The CDR3 is CASSNYRVGDTQYF. CDR3 bases: TGTGCCAGCAGTAACTACAGGGTCGGGGATACGCAGTATTTT. The entire variable domain, with the rest obtained from reference TRBV28 and TRBJ2-3, is as follows: DVKVTQSSRYLVKRTGEKVFLECVQDMDHENMFWYRQDPGLGLRLIYFSYDVKMKEKGDIPEGYSVSREKKERFSLILESASTNQTSMYLCASSNYRVGDTQYFGPGTRLTVL.

This clonotype was detected ten times or more. The gene calls are TRBV4-1 and TRBJ1-2; 8 bases fit TRBD1. Germline CDR1 and CDR2: MGHRA and YSYEKL. The J segment lost 6 bases and the V segment lost 0 bases, leaving 6 bases of the junction unmatched. This CDR3 spans 15 amino acids. CDR3 sequence (DNA): TGCGCCAGCAGCCAAGAACGGGCAGGGGGCGATGGCTACACCTTC. Translating it yields CASSQERAGGDGYTF.

This clonotype was counted ten times or more. The chain has TRBV25-1 and TRBJ1-2; D gene uncertain. Germline-derived CDR1 and CDR2 are MGHDK and SYGVNS. Trimming took 2 bases from V and 6 from J, leaving 7 bases between them. The length of the CDR3 is 12 residues. CDR3 nucleotides: TGTGCCAGCAGTGAAGGAGGAAATGGCTACACCTTC. It is translated as CASSEGGNGYTF.